Described below is a single T cell receptor (beta chain) sequence and its context. The antigen remains unidentified. This sample was included in a study of identical twins. Study findings and constraints: Invariant T cells like MAIT and iNKT could partly confound the zero-insertion analyses. The conclusions drew on cross-sectional statistical analysis instead of tracking the same donors.

Template switching supplied a universal primer site; unique molecular identifiers were carried on the cDNA. TCRdb reprocessed the 5' RACE reads with MiXCR, giving one entry per CDR3 protein. The table shows nearly 900,000 distinct CDR3 sequences, with more than 9% occurring only once. A further study also used this sample, focusing on yellow fever vaccine responses in identical twins. That work contributes: In identical twins, vaccine T cell responses appeared partly shared and partly individual.

The sequence was collected from a woman aged 18-29 years in good health. The sequenced sample consisted of PBMCs.

CDR3: CASSYYRDRAFSGANVLTF. The CDR3 region has the DNA TGTGCCAGCAGTTACTACCGGGACAGGGCCTTTTCTGGGGCCAACGTCCTGACTTTC. The chain recombines TRBV6-5 with TRBJ2-6; 9 bases line up with TRBD1. CDR1 is MNHEY, CDR2 SVGAGI, per germline. With V trimmed by 1 base and J by 1 base, 8 bases remained unmatched. This CDR3 has 19 residues.